Below are 28 T cell receptor beta chains sequenced from a single sample in a study of blood T cell repertoires in COVID-19. Method: immunoSEQ multiplex PCR; TCRdb's copy keeps in-frame clones and lacks some. The profile shows tens of thousands of clones, roughly nine tenths of them singletons. The material sequenced was peripheral blood. The receptors stem from a human donor in a cohort sampled during active COVID-19.

The chain employs TRBV5-4 and TRBJ1-2, with 7 nucleotides matching TRBD1. In germline, CDR1 is SGHNT, CDR2 YYREEE (reference sequence). This CDR3 has 14 residues. The V segment lost 1 base and the J segment 7 bases; nucleotides outside the gene matches: 7. The CDR3 here is CASSLSDRVGGYTF. CDR3 coding DNA: TGTGCCAGCAGCTTGAGCGACAGGGTCGGTGGCTACACCTTC.

The J gene is TRBJ1-4, the V gene TRBV5-4; D is unresolved. The CDR3 length is 15 residues. V lost 2 bases and J lost 4, with 12 bases in between. CDR1 and CDR2 (germline): SGHNT, YYREEE (reference sequence). The CDR3 DNA sequence: TGTGCCAGCAGCTTTAGCGGCAGCCTTAATGAAAAACTGTTTTTT. It yields the protein CASSFSGSLNEKLFF.

The chain joins TRBV19 to TRBJ1-2, with 7 bases aligning to TRBD1. The ends lost 3 bases at V and 4 bases at J; junction bases unmatched: 5. The CDR3 runs 14 residues. Germline CDR1 is LNHDA and CDR2 is SQIVND (reference sequence). The CDR3 DNA sequence: TGTGCCAGTAGTATTAGTGACAGGGTCTATGGCTACACCTTC. Translated, it gives CASSISDRVYGYTF.

The V call is TRBV9, the J call TRBJ2-6; 7 nucleotides line up with TRBD2. CDR3 length: 18 residues. V gave up 3 bases and J gave up 0 bases; unmatched junction bases: 9. Germline V gene sequence: CDR1 SGDLS, CDR2 YYNGEE. The CDR3 DNA is TGTGCCAGCAGCGCTGCCGGGGGGATCGGCTCTGGGGCCAACGTCCTGACTTTC. As protein: CASSAAGGIGSGANVLTF.

The chain has TRBV9 and TRBJ2-7; TRBD2 agrees at 7 bases. The ends lost 0 bases at V and 2 bases at J; junction bases unmatched: 2. Germline V gives CDR1 SGDLS, CDR2 YYNGEE. This CDR3 has 14 residues. CDR3 sequence reads: CASSVGEGPYEQYF. For the CDR3, the DNA is TGTGCCAGCAGCGTAGGGGAGGGTCCCTACGAGCAGTACTTC.

This chain joins TRBV5-1 and TRBJ2-7; 7 bases match TRBD2. The CDR3 runs to 14 residues. V shed 2 bases, J shed 2 bases, and the junction held 4 bases outside the gene matches. Germline V gives CDR1 SGHRS, CDR2 YFSETQ. CDR3 sequence: CASSLIGGTYEQYF. The CDR3, as DNA: TGCGCCAGCAGCTTAATCGGGGGGACCTACGAGCAGTACTTC.

The chain employs TRBV5-1 and TRBJ2-5; 12 nucleotides align to TRBD2. Germline-derived CDR1 and CDR2 are SGHRS and YFSETQ. The CDR3 totals 16 residues. The V and J ends lost 4 bases and 0 bases, in that order; junction bases with no gene match: 4. The CDR3, as DNA: TGCGCCAGCAGCCCGCGACTAGCGGGGGACCAAGAGACCCAGTACTTC. This sequence encodes CASSPRLAGDQETQYF.

Written as DNA, the CDR3 is TGTGCCAGCGTAGGGGAGGTGCAGACCCTCCACTTT. As protein: CASVGEVQTLHF. The chain employs TRBV28 and TRBJ1-6; possible D gene TRBD1, 5 bases. The CDR3 sequence is 12 residues long. Trimming removed 8 bases from V and 14 bases from J, with 16 bases in between. In germline, CDR1 is MDHEN, CDR2 SYDVKM.

In this sample, this clone turned up once. The rearrangement links TRBV7-9 to TRBJ1-3, with D unresolved. CDR3 length: 14 amino acids. Per the germline V gene, CDR1 is SEHNR and CDR2 is FQNEAQ (reference sequence). The V end was cut by 2 bases, the J end by 4 bases, with 9 bases between. The CDR3 DNA reads as TGTGCCAGCAGCTTATTGGGAGCGGGAAACACCATATATTTT. As protein: CASSLLGAGNTIYF.

CDR3 residues: CASSQGAPGTGTSYEQYF. CDR3 bases: TGTGCCAGCAGCCAAGGGGCTCCCGGGACAGGGACTTCCTACGAGCAGTACTTC. The chain has TRBV14 and TRBJ2-7; 9 nucleotides agree with TRBD1. The CDR3 consists of 18 residues. The germline CDR1 and CDR2 sequences are SGHDN and FVKESK. V shed 1 base and J 1 base; nucleotides not matched to a gene: 11. Full variable domain (missing parts from reference TRBV14 and TRBJ2-7): EAGVTQFPSHSVIEKGQTVTLRCDPISGHDNLYWYRRVMGKEIKFLLHFVKESKQDESGMPNNRFLAERTGGTYSTLKVQPAELEDSGVYFCASSQGAPGTGTSYEQYFGPGTRLTVT.

The rearrangement links TRBV18 to TRBJ2-5; 9 nucleotides agree with TRBD1. Trimming removed 6 bases from V and 3 bases from J; junction bases left unmatched: 14. The CDR3 runs to 17 residues. In germline, CDR1 is KGHSH, CDR2 LQKENI. The CDR3 DNA reads as TGTGCCAGCTCGCCAAACCGTATCGGGACAGGGAAAGAGACCCAGTACTTC. This translates into CASSPNRIGTGKETQYF.

This chain uses TRBV11-2 with TRBJ2-7; 10 nucleotides agree with TRBD2. The CDR3 is made up of 15 amino acids. CDR1 SGHAT and CDR2 FQNNGV come from the germline V gene. Trimming at V came to 1 base and at J to 2 bases, leaving 2 bases not matched to a gene. The chain's CDR3 is CASSLGLAGAYEQYF. CDR3 DNA: TGTGCCAGCAGCTTAGGGCTAGCGGGGGCCTACGAGCAGTACTTC.

The V and J genes are TRBV6-1 and TRBJ1-2, with unresolved D. Germline values: CDR1 MNHNS, CDR2 SASEGT. V was clipped by 3 bases and J by 7 bases, with 12 bases between them. The CDR3 covers 13 residues. The CDR3 region has the DNA TGTGCCAGCAGTGAGATTGGGCAGGTTGGCTACACCTTC. Its translation: CASSEIGQVGYTF.

The rearrangement joins TRBV10-3 to TRBJ1-1; a weak D match, TRBD1 (6 bases). This CDR3 region has 14 residues. Trimming removed 0 bases from V and 8 bases from J, with 13 bases in between. The germline CDR1 and CDR2 sequences are ENHRY and SYGVKD. Written as DNA, the CDR3 is TGTGCCATCAGTGAGTCTGGGGACATAACGGAAGCTTTCTTT. Protein: CAISESGDITEAFF.

The V and J genes are TRBV5-4 and TRBJ1-1; maybe TRBD1 (5 bases). The germline V gene encodes CDR1 SGHNT and CDR2 YYREEE (reference sequence). This CDR3 comprises 13 residues. The germline V and J ends were trimmed by 3 bases and 3 bases, with 9 bases remaining between them. The CDR3 is CASSWRGDTEAFF. The CDR3 DNA is TGTGCCAGCAGCTGGAGGGGAGACACTGAAGCTTTCTTT.

The chain joins TRBV6-1 to TRBJ1-2; no clear D gene. V lost 0 bases and J 3 bases, leaving 11 bases between the germline ends. In germline, CDR1 is MNHNS, CDR2 SASEGT. This CDR3 is built from 15 residues. The CDR3 sequence: CASSEAGGGHYGYTF. CDR3 nucleotide sequence: TGTGCCAGCAGTGAAGCGGGCGGAGGGCACTATGGCTACACCTTC.

The rearrangement uses TRBV5-1 and TRBJ2-7; no clear D. CDR3 size: 12 residues. The germline V gene encodes CDR1 SGHRS and CDR2 YFSETQ. Trimming took 5 bases from V and 3 from J, leaving 9 bases between them. The CDR3 protein is CASRSSLYEQYF. CDR3 sequence (DNA): TGCGCCAGCAGGAGTTCTCTCTACGAGCAGTACTTC.

This rearrangement joins TRBV7-8 to TRBJ2-1; TRBD1 matches at 9 bases. The V segment lost 6 bases and the J segment 7 bases; nucleotides outside the gene matches: 7. There are 14 residues in the CDR3. Per the germline V gene, CDR1 is SGHVS and CDR2 is FQNEAQ. CDR3 loop: CASRRTGVHNEQFF. The CDR3 DNA reads as TGTGCCAGCAGAAGGACAGGGGTGCATAATGAGCAGTTCTTC.

The chain employs TRBV4-3 and TRBJ1-1; D is perhaps TRBD1 (5 bases). Germline CDR1 and CDR2: LGHNA and YSLEER. The ends were cut back, 1 base at V and 0 bases at J, with 9 bases in the middle. The CDR3 is 15 residues long. The CDR3, as DNA: TGCGCCAGCAGCCAAGTGACAGCCTTGAACACTGAAGCTTTCTTT. It specifies CASSQVTALNTEAFF.

V usage is TRBV6-2 or TRBV6-3 and J usage is TRBJ1-5, with 8 positions matching TRBD1. This CDR3 has 19 residues. V was pared by 1 base and J by 0 bases, with 11 bases of the junction left unmatched. Germline assignment: CDR1 MNHEY and CDR2 SVGEGT. CDR3: CASSYWTGKGGISNQPQHF. In nucleotides, the CDR3 is TGTGCCAGCAGTTACTGGACAGGGAAGGGGGGGATTAGCAATCAGCCCCAGCATTTT.

The rearrangement uses TRBV2 and TRBJ1-1, with D unclear. Per the germline V gene, CDR1 is SNHLY and CDR2 is FYNNEI. This CDR3 is built from 13 residues. Between the trimmed V and J ends, which lost 6 bases and 1 base, there was a span of 9 bases. In nucleotides, the CDR3 is TGTGCCAGCAGCAAGACTGAGAACACTGAAGCTTTCTTT. Residues: CASSKTENTEAFF.

V usage is TRBV7-9 and J usage is TRBJ1-5; no clear D gene. Germline CDR1 and CDR2: SEHNR and FQNEAQ (reference sequence). This CDR3 has 12 amino acids. V dropped 0 bases and J dropped 7 bases, with 4 bases sitting between them. CDR3 DNA sequence: TGTGCCAGCAGCTTAGCGCAGCAGCCCCAGCATTTT. This sequence encodes CASSLAQQPQHF. Full variable domain (outside the CDR3, taken from reference TRBV7-9 and TRBJ1-5): DTGVSQNPRHKITKRGQNVTFRCDPISEHNRLYWYRQTLGQGPEFLTYFQNEAQLEKSRLLSDRFSAERPKGSFSTLEIQRTEQGDSAMYLCASSLAQQPQHFGDGTRLSIL.

The chain joins TRBV4-2 to TRBJ1-1; TRBD1 might be the D (5 bases). The CDR3 extends over 12 amino acids. V shed 4 bases and J shed 7 bases, with 10 bases lying between them. Germline V gives CDR1 LGHNA, CDR2 YNFKEQ. CDR3 amino acids: CASSLRRGEAFF. In DNA, the CDR3 is TGTGCCAGCAGCCTTCGGAGGGGTGAAGCTTTCTTT.

This chain uses TRBV19 with TRBJ1-5; D not certain. V shed 3 bases and J shed 0 bases, with 15 bases lying between them. This CDR3 region has 17 residues. Germline loops: CDR1 LNHDA, CDR2 SQIVND (reference sequence). CDR3 sequence: CASSIHPRQDSNQPQHF. Written as DNA, the CDR3 is TGTGCCAGTAGTATTCATCCCAGGCAGGATAGCAATCAGCCCCAGCATTTT. Based on the CDR3 plus reference TRBV19 and TRBJ1-5, the full variable domain is DGGITQSPKYLFRKEGQNVTLSCEQNLNHDAMYWYRQDPGQGLRLIYYSQIVNDFQKGDIAEGYSVSREKKESFPLTVTSAQKNPTAFYLCASSIHPRQDSNQPQHFGDGTRLSIL.

The chain couples TRBV18 to TRBJ1-1, with TRBD1 as a possible D gene (5 bases). Germline V gives CDR1 KGHSH, CDR2 LQKENI. The CDR3 totals 12 residues. Trimming left V 7 bases short and J 1 base short, with 7 bases between. Here the CDR3 reads CASLDKNTEAFF. CDR3 coding DNA: TGTGCCAGCTTGGACAAGAACACTGAAGCTTTCTTT.

The gene calls are TRBV5-1 and TRBJ1-3, with a possible D match to TRBD1 (5 bases). V was cut by 0 bases and J by 0 bases, with 10 bases left in between. Germline assignment: CDR1 SGHRS and CDR2 YFSETQ. The CDR3 length is 16 residues. The CDR3 spells CASSLDRSSSGNTIYF. CDR3 DNA: TGCGCCAGCAGCTTGGACAGGTCCTCCTCTGGAAACACCATATATTTT. Looking up the rest from reference TRBV5-1 and TRBJ1-3 gives the full variable domain: KAGVTQTPRYLIKTRGQQVTLSCSPISGHRSVSWYQQTPGQGLQFLFEYFSETQRNKGNFPGRFSGRQFSNSRSEMNVSTLELGDSALYLCASSLDRSSSGNTIYFGEGSWLTVV.

This rearrangement joins TRBV5-4 to TRBJ2-7; 7 bases match TRBD1. V lost 0 bases to trimming and J lost 2 bases; unmatched junction nucleotides: 2. The CDR3 is 14 residues long. The V gene's germline CDR1 is SGHNT and CDR2 YYREEE (reference sequence). CDR3: CASSLGTGPYEQYF. The CDR3 nucleotides are TGTGCCAGCAGCTTGGGGACAGGACCCTACGAGCAGTACTTC.

This chain connects TRBV2 to TRBJ1-5; D is unclear. V lost 2 bases, J lost 7 bases, and 15 bases lay in between. CDR3 size: 15 residues. Per germline, CDR1 SNHLY and CDR2 FYNNEI. CDR3 sequence: CASSEWGGLEQPQHF. Here the CDR3 DNA reads TGTGCCAGCAGTGAATGGGGAGGGCTTGAACAGCCCCAGCATTTT.